This T cell receptor (beta chain) was observed in a study of blood T cell repertoires in COVID-19. Study overall: The origin of the acute and convalescent COVID-19 samples was the United States, Italy and Spain. T cells, B-cell-depleted T cells, or PBMCs provided the cDNA or gDNA that served as material.

Study processing details: Amplification with reference gene primers provided the estimates of nucleated cell counts. TCRdb's table, derived via immunoSEQ multiplex PCR, lists solely in-frame clones and lacks some. Clonal size and the V and J genes are those of that table, whereas D and trimming came from the DNA. The sample lists about 400,000 clones; roughly 89% were seen once. The sequencing sample was made of peripheral blood. This sequence originates from a woman aged 25 to 45 with acute or convalescent COVID-19.

This CDR3 is CASSRQGYGELFF. The CDR3, as DNA: TGTGCCAGCAGTCGCCAGGGGTACGGGGAGCTGTTTTTT. This sequence joins TRBV6-4 and TRBJ2-2, with D tentatively TRBD1 (6 bases). The CDR3 is 13 residues long. Trimming pared 5 bases from V and 7 bases from J, leaving 11 bases between. From germline, CDR1 is MRHNA and CDR2 SNTAGT.